Listed here are 10 T cell receptor beta chains from one sample, sequenced in a study of metastatic and nonmetastatic thyroid tumors. Patients were all untreated before their thyroid surgery. TCRdb reanalyzed the PCR reads via MiXCR. The data show several thousand clones, around 23% seen once. Specimen: tumor tissue. The receptors stem from a male donor with papillary thyroid cancer or a benign thyroid nodule (not recorded which). Some clones in this sample may be carry-over from other donors' samples.

The table lists this clone with a few counts. V gene TRBV6-1 combines with J gene TRBJ1-5, with D possibly matching TRBD1 (5 bases). This CDR3 has 15 residues. The germline CDR1 and CDR2 sequences are MNHNS and SASEGT. The germline V and J ends were trimmed by 5 bases and 5 bases, with 16 bases remaining between them. CDR3 protein: CASSPGTEGYQPQHF. DNA for the CDR3: TGTGCCAGCAGTCCCGGGACCGAGGGCTATCAGCCCCAGCATTTT.

This clone is a singleton in its sample. This chain connects TRBV5-4 to TRBJ2-7; 7 bases match TRBD2. V shed 0 bases, J shed 5 bases, and the junction held 14 bases outside the gene matches. In germline, CDR1 is SGHNT, CDR2 YYREEE (reference sequence). The CDR3 loop spans 17 amino acids. The CDR3: CASSLVVGGLVGDEQYF. The CDR3 DNA sequence: TGTGCCAGCAGCTTGGTGGTGGGAGGACTAGTTGGGGACGAGCAGTACTTC.

By sample share, this clone is large. The V and J genes are TRBV6-1 and TRBJ2-7; 10 bases are shared with TRBD2. Germline CDR1 and CDR2: MNHNS and SASEGT. V gave up 1 base and J gave up 3 bases; unmatched junction bases: 3. The CDR3 consists of 15 residues. The CDR3 DNA sequence: TGTGCCAGCAGTGAAGTGGCTAGCGGGAGCTACGAGCAGTACTTC. It encodes CASSEVASGSYEQYF.

The rearrangement joins TRBV5-6 to TRBJ2-5; 12 bases fit TRBD1. The CDR3 spans 18 residues. From germline, CDR1 is SGHDT and CDR2 YYEEEE. V lost 0 bases and J lost 5; bases outside the gene matches: 11. This chain's CDR3 is CASSLAWGDRGLIETQYF. The CDR3 nucleotides are TGTGCCAGCAGCTTGGCCTGGGGGGACAGGGGGCTCATCGAGACCCAGTACTTC. Combining the CDR3 with reference TRBV5-6 and TRBJ2-5 gives the whole variable domain DAGVTQSPTHLIKTRGQQVTLRCSPKSGHDTVSWYQQALGQGPQFIFQYYEEEERQRGNFPDRFSGHQFPNYSSELNVNALLLGDSALYLCASSLAWGDRGLIETQYFGPGTRLLVL.

By share of the sample, this clone is medium-sized. V usage is TRBV28 and J usage is TRBJ1-5; maybe TRBD1 (5 bases). The CDR3 spans 14 residues. In germline, CDR1 is MDHEN, CDR2 SYDVKM. Trimming shortened V by 2 bases and J by 6 bases, and 11 bases separated the two germline ends. The DNA of the CDR3 is TGTGCCAGCAGTTTAGGAGGGGAGCGTCAGCCCCAGCATTTT. The encoded protein is CASSLGGERQPQHF. Together with reference TRBV28 and TRBJ1-5, the CDR3 gives the full variable domain: DVKVTQSSRYLVKRTGEKVFLECVQDMDHENMFWYRQDPGLGLRLIYFSYDVKMKEKGDIPEGYSVSREKKERFSLILESASTNQTSMYLCASSLGGERQPQHFGDGTRLSIL.

A few counts support this clone. The gene calls are TRBV6-4 and TRBJ2-6; D possibly corresponds to TRBD1 (5 bases). Germline CDR1 MRHNA, CDR2 SNTAGT. The CDR3 extends over 16 amino acids. Trimming stripped 5 bases from V and 0 bases from J, with 11 bases between. CDR3 loop: CASSPDTLSGANVLTF. As DNA, the CDR3 is TGTGCCAGCAGTCCGGACACCCTCTCTGGGGCCAACGTCCTGACTTTC.

This clone occurred a few times. This chain uses TRBV28 with TRBJ2-1, with 9 bases matching TRBD1. V dropped 7 bases and J dropped 9; count of bases not matched to a gene: 10. Germline V gene lookup returns CDR1 MDHEN and CDR2 SYDVKM. This CDR3 spans 14 amino acids. The chain's CDR3 is CASKTGGAFGEQFF. As DNA, the CDR3 is TGTGCCAGCAAGACAGGGGGGGCGTTCGGTGAGCAGTTCTTC.

The chain links TRBV20-1 to TRBJ1-1, with 7 bases aligning to TRBD1. Trimming removed 6 bases from V and 7 bases from J; junction bases left unmatched: 11. The CDR3 runs 13 residues. The V gene's germline CDR1 is DFQATT and CDR2 SNEGSKA (reference sequence). The CDR3 loop reads CSATQGGASEAFF. For the CDR3, the DNA is TGCAGTGCGACCCAGGGGGGGGCGAGTGAAGCTTTCTTT.

This clone was seen at least ten times. Here the CDR3 DNA reads TGCGCCAGCAGCCAAGATGCGGTAGCCAAAAACATTCAGTACTTC. Residues: CASSQDAVAKNIQYF. The chain carries TRBV4-1 and TRBJ2-4; D gene unclear. The CDR3 is 15 amino acids. The germline V gene has CDR1 MGHRA and CDR2 YSYEKL. Trimming cost V 0 bases and J 0 bases, with 6 bases left between them.

By share, this clone ranks as medium-sized. The chain is built from TRBV7-9 and TRBJ2-1; 7 nucleotides align to TRBD2. The CDR3 totals 14 residues. Germline V CDR1 and CDR2: SEHNR, FQNEAQ (reference sequence). The J segment lost 8 bases and the V segment lost 4 bases, leaving 8 bases of the junction unmatched. The CDR3 sequence: CASSWGGPGYEQFF. The CDR3 DNA sequence: TGTGCCAGCAGCTGGGGAGGGCCCGGGTATGAGCAGTTCTTC.